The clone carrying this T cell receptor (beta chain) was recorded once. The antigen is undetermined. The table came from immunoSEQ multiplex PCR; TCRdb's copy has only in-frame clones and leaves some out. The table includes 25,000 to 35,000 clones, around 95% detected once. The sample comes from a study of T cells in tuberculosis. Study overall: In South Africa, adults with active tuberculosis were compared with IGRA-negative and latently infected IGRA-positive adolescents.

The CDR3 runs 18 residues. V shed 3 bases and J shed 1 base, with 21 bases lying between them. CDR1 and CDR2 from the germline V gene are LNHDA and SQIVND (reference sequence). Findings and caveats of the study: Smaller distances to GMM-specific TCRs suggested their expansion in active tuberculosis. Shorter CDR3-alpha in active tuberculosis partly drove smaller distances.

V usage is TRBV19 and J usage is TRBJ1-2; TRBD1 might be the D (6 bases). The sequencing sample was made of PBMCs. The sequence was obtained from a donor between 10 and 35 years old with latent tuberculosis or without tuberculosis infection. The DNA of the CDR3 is TGTGCCAGTAGTATCGGATTAGGAGGGGGGGACATTAACTATGGCTACACCTTC. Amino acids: CASSIGLGGGDINYGYTF.